Detailed here is one T cell receptor (beta chain). A read error may explain this, as a much larger clone is one base away. Because it lacks the conserved phenylalanine or tryptophan at the end, this CDR3 is likely a read error. The CDR3 totals 16 residues. V lost 6 bases and J lost 5; bases outside the gene matches: 8. The germline V gene has CDR1 MNHEY and CDR2 SVGAGI. This sample is drawn from a study of breast tumors, draining lymph nodes, adjacent tissues. Breast cancer patients provided tissue from their axillary draining lymph nodes. Each CDR3 protein gets one entry after TCRdb re-called the multiplex PCR reads with MiXCR. This sample has some 140,000 distinct CDR3 sequences, with about 22% found just once.

This chain joins TRBV6-5 and TRBJ2-3, with TRBD2 matching 13 bases. Sequencing input: axillary lymph node tissue. This receptor was identified in a female donor with breast cancer. Some clones in this sample may be carry-over from other donors' samples. In nucleotides, the CDR3 is TGTGCCAGCAGCCCCACTAGCGGGAGGGAGAAAGATACGCAGTATTAT. Translating it yields CASSPTSGREKDTQYY.